This record concerns one TCR beta chain sequence. Germline CDR1 is LGHNA and CDR2 is YSLEER. The CDR3 loop spans 17 amino acids. The ends lost 1 base at V and 2 bases at J; junction bases unmatched: 8. Sequencing was performed with immunoSEQ multiplex PCR; in TCRdb, only in-frame clones are kept and a portion is missing. Among about 2.1 million clones listed, 93% were seen once. It was CD45RO-negative cells, positively selected for CCR7, that made up naive CD8 cells, with terminally differentiated effector memory CD45RA+ cells excluded. The source of the sample is a study of shared clonotypes between healthy human individuals.

The chain combines TRBV4-3 with TRBJ2-3; 8 positions match TRBD2. The sequence was obtained from a man younger than 35 in good health. Some clones in this sample may be carry-over from other donors' samples. Sequencing input: naive CD8+ T cells from PBMCs. CDR3 nucleotides: TGCGCCAGCAGCCAAGGAGTCGGGGGGGTTCTCACAGATACGCAGTATTTT. Translation gives CASSQGVGGVLTDTQYF.